Listed below are T cell receptor beta chains from one sample, sequenced in a study of blood T cell repertoires in COVID-19. TCRdb keeps only in-frame clones here, not all; method: immunoSEQ multiplex PCR. The table has tens of thousands of clones, around 82% seen once. Sequencing was done on a sample of peripheral blood. The receptors originated from a man in his 70s with acute or convalescent COVID-19. The CDR3 runs from the conserved cysteine through the conserved F or W. The size of a clone is reported for some rows only, either as once, few or many, or as a class for expanded clones.

>TRBV23-1|NA
CASSQSALDILSPNEQYF
>TRBV6-4|NA
CASSAGTGGTNTQYF
>TRBV5-4|NA
CASSPSGGFGYTF
>TRBV3-1/TRBV3-2|NA
CASSHWTSGSADTQYF
>TRBV5-1|NA
CASIPGLAAYNEQFF
>TRBV4-3|NA
CASSQDLTSGGYEQYF
>TRBV29-1|NA
CSVAGTGAIGYTF
>TRBV5-1|NA
CASSMGQDEAFF
>TRBV5-1|NA
CASSLKSGQGGGELFF
>TRBV30|NA
CAWTVQSSGNTIYF
>TRBV7-2|NA
CASSSNRGQTEAFF
>TRBV6-6|NA
CASRPTGGNQPQHF
>TRBV29-1|NA
CSVAFRSGGEQYF
>TRBV5-5|NA
CASSPFGGTTNEKLFF
>TRBV7-8|NA
CASSPDSGHQPQHF
>TRBV25-1|NA
CASSNTGGAGEKLFF
>TRBV5-8|few
CASSSGQGARGTEAFF
>TRBV5-4|NA
CASSLATVAGETQYF
>TRBV6-2/TRBV6-3|NA
CASSYDPGQGPGRYTF
>TRBV2|NA
CASSVQGQETQYF
>TRBV4-3|NA
CASSLQPGPREDEQYF
>TRBV2|NA
CASSTGNYEQYF
>TRBV7-2|NA
CASSRDDHRNYGYTF
>TRBV5-6|NA
CASSGAGTGTDTQYF
>TRBV3-1/TRBV3-2|NA
CASSPYRGPLGYTF
>TRBV19|few
CASSATDRGADTQYF
>TRBV28|NA
CASGSNDRGAEAFF
>TRBV24-1|NA
CATSDPTGERGYNEQFF
>TRBV25-1|NA
CASSPGTGESTEAFF
>TRBV20-1|NA
CSASPPQLYNEQFF
>TRBV19|NA
CASNSGTGGTSVVQHF
>TRBV9|once
CASSGTGAETQYF
>TRBV4-3|NA
CASSQDRGGPSYEQYF
>TRBV28|NA
CASRPRGQGFTNEKLFF
>TRBV10-3|NA
CAISEARGGKQETQYF
>TRBV2|NA
CASSEDRWELFF
>TRBV5-5|NA
CASSLRGQERYEQYF
>TRBV5-1|NA
CASSLERVNTEAFF
>TRBV7-6|NA
CASSFYRRAGNEKLFF
>TRBV15|NA
CATSLGTRYEQYF
>TRBV13|NA
CASSLVAVSYEQYF
>TRBV2|NA
CASIRDRGVWETQYF
>TRBV4-1|NA
CASSQAIRANYGYTF
>TRBV20-1|NA
CSASPGTGNYGYTF
>TRBV30|NA
CAWSVESNEQFF
>TRBV14|NA
CASSQERGRGETQYF
>TRBV14|few
CASSPIGSGQGKHEQYF
>TRBV15|NA
CATSSSSGLEQFF
>TRBV24-1|NA
CATSDSGYDEQFF
>TRBV19|NA
CASSTHRQGVDEQFF
>TRBV5-1|once
CASSLEQGLSYEQYF
>TRBV13|NA
CASRPGAGRHEKLFF
>TRBV14|NA
CASSQSGLSTGELFF
>TRBV10-3|NA
CAISSSASGQETQYF